This T cell receptor (beta chain) came from a study of early T cells in non-severe SARS-CoV-2 infection. The CDR3 totals 13 residues. The germline CDR1 and CDR2 sequences are SQVTM and ANQGSEA. V was pared by 8 bases and J by 1 base, with 14 bases between. TCRdb reprocessed the 5' RACE reads with MiXCR, giving one entry per CDR3 protein. This sample has 52,000 or so distinct CDR3 sequences, with more than 6.5% found just once. In this sample, this clonotype turned up many times. The sample consisted of whole blood, taken at baseline. This sequence originates from an adult who was a healthcare worker with PCR-confirmed SARS-CoV-2 infection or an uninfected control (not recorded which). The V gene is TRBV29-1, the J gene TRBJ1-1; D might be TRBD1 (6 bases). The CDR3 here is CSTAGTRNTEAFF. The CDR3 DNA follows: TGCAGCACTGCCGGGACAAGGAACACTGAAGCTTTCTTT.